This T cell receptor (beta chain) was observed in a study of memory CD4+ T cells and cytomegalovirus serostatus. Study at large: This sample comes from healthy Belgian adults, roughly nine CMV seropositive, roughly 22 seronegative.

About this clone itself: Its antigen is unidentified.

Clones were sequenced by immunoSEQ multiplex PCR, and TCRdb holds only the in-frame ones, with some missing. Counted here are around 84,000 clones, 65% to 85% occurring once; the ten biggest clones make up around 0.77%. Study outcomes and limitations: Of 150 to 200 reported CMV TCRbeta sequences, some 67 were found in memory CD4+ repertoires.

Germline V gene sequence: CDR1 SGHTA, CDR2 FQGTGA. The V gene lost 4 bases and the J gene lost 2 bases, with 16 bases spanning the gap. The CDR3 runs 16 residues. Single viable CD3+CD4+CD8-CD45RO+ cells were sorted as the memory CD4+ T cells. Material: memory CD4+ T cells from blood. The source is an adult in good health and CMV-seronegative. The rearrangement joins TRBV7-3 to TRBJ2-3, with no clear D. CDR3 DNA sequence: TGTGCCAGCAGCTCAAATGGTGGAAGAAACACAGATACGCAGTATTTT. Translated, it gives CASSSNGGRNTDTQYF.